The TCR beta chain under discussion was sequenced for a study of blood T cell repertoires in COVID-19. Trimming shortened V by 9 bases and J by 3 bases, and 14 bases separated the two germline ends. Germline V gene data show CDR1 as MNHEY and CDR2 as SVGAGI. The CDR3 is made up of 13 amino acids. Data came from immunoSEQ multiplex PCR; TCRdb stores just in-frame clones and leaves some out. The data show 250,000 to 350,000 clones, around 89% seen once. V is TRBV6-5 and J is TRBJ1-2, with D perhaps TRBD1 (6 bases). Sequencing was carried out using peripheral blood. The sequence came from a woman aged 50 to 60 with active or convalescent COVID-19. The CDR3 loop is CARSGGQDYGYTF. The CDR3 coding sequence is TGTGCCAGATCGGGGGGGCAGGACTATGGCTACACCTTC.